This T cell receptor beta chain was recovered during a study of cytotoxic CD8 clonotypes in ibrutinib-treated CLL. Background on the study: By median about 69 months, roughly twelve had progressed and about 15 stayed remitted; responses had been 2 complete and roughly 24 partial. Treatment had run for a median about 12 months, range 6 to 36, when response samples were taken.

TCRdb's copy holds only in-frame clones and misses some; the assay was immunoSEQ multiplex PCR. The table lists about 200,000 clones, around 72% of them singletons. Remarks on this clone: Antigen unknown.

Study results and caveats: Clonality went up at the time of ibrutinib response, stayed stable in sustained remission, and later dropped back toward its baseline level at progression. Clonotypes that were public were uncommon, and they contracted or stayed stable on treatment.

V lost 6 bases to trimming and J lost 4 bases, with 12 bases between them. This CDR3 comprises 13 residues. The germline CDR1 and CDR2 sequences are MNHEY and SVGAGI. The chain carries TRBV6-5 and TRBJ1-2, with D unclear. The source of this sequence is a human donor with chronic lymphocytic leukemia. Sequences were derived from PBMCs, sampled after 24 months of ibrutinib treatment. This chain's CDR3 is CASRPQTPYGYTF. For the CDR3, the DNA is TGTGCCAGCAGACCCCAGACGCCCTATGGCTACACCTTC.